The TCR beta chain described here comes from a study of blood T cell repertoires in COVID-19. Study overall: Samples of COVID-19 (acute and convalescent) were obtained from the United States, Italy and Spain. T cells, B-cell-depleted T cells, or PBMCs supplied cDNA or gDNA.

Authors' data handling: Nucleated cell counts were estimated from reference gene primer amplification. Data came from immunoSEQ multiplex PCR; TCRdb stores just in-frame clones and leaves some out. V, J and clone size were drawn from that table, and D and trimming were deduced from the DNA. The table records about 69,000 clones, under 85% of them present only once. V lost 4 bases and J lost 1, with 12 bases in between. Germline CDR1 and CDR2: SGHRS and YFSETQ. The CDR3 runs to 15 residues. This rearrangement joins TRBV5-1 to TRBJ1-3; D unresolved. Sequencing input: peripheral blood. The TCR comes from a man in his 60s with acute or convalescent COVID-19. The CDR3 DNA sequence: TGCGCCAGCAGCATCGGACTCGCTTCTGGAAACACCATATATTTT. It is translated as CASSIGLASGNTIYF.